This T cell receptor beta chain was profiled in a study of blood T cell repertoires in COVID-19. For the study at large: Nucleic acid was either cDNA or gDNA, and it came from T cells, B-cell-depleted T cells, or PBMCs.

The authors' processing: Amplified reference gene primers provided the basis for estimating nucleated cell counts. The protocol was immunoSEQ multiplex PCR, while the TCRdb copy is restricted to in-frame clones and leaves out a portion. The V and J calls and clone size are taken from that table; D and trimming were inferred from the DNA. The sample shows roughly 70,000 clones, 90% of them seen only once. This CDR3 comprises 15 residues. The Seattle patients joined while their infection was active and were tracked longitudinally afterward. Sequencing was performed on peripheral blood. The chain employs TRBV21-1 and TRBJ1-4. TRBV21-1 is shown as a pseudogene. The origin of this receptor is a man in his forties or fifties with COVID-19, enrolled during active disease. The CDR3 DNA follows: TGTGCCAGCTCCCCAAGGAGGGGAAGGGAAGAAAAACTGTTTTTT. It translates to CASSPRRGREEKLFF.